This record concerns one T cell receptor beta chain sequence. Its matching antigen is unknown. This record belongs to a study of T cell repertoires in cytomegalovirus infection. Overall study findings and caveats: The response measured ex vivo was dominated by TCR beta clonotypes (HLA-C-restricted and CMV-specific).

Germline V gene sequence: CDR1 MNHGY, CDR2 SAAAGT. This CDR3 region has 14 residues. Between the trimmed V and J ends, which lost 4 bases and 1 base, there was a span of 10 bases. Via MiXCR, TCRdb re-called the reads, giving one row per CDR3 protein. The sample has some 700,000 distinct CDR3 sequences, roughly a third seen once. Sample: PBMCs. The chain employs TRBV6-8 and TRBJ1-1; the D is unclear. The sequence derives from a human donor in good health (CMV status not recorded). Some clones in this sample may be carry-over from other donors' samples. The CDR3 nucleotides are TGTGCCAGCAGTTTATTCGTCGAGAACACTGAAGCTTTCTTT. Protein product: CASSLFVENTEAFF.